This record looks at one T cell receptor beta chain sequence and its context. There is no known antigen for this receptor. No clone much larger than this one lies a single base away; base qualities are absent. The sample belongs to a study of cytomegalovirus exposure and HLA in healthy donors (TCRdb year 2017). Background for the entire study: According to an earlier analysis of a few hundred of the donors, about 180 million T cells yielded 95 million to 140 million unique TCR beta sequences and 250 to 350 Gb of sequence data. Donor age, sex, ethnicity and CMV serostatus were compiled alongside the repertoire data. High-throughput TCR immunosequencing, statistical association of individual TCRs with disease status, and machine learning were combined to predict cytomegalovirus infection status. Using immunosequencing, the study profiled T cell repertoires from 666 subjects and related those repertoires to cytomegalovirus serostatus. To decide whether each TCR beta V gene segment behaved as functional or pseudogenic, an earlier analysis of some 600 of the donors relied on high-throughput TCR beta sequencing. About five DR-DQ haplotypes were treated as single units for association and clustering because of strong linkage in the cohort. Around 330 gigabases of sequencing data and 91 million or so unique TCR sequences made up an early release that covered some 640 HLA-typed donors. Typing coverage differed by locus: A, B, C, DRB1 and DQB1 were typed in about 629-640 donors, DQA1 in approximately 520, DPA1 in around 610, and DPB1 in roughly 470. All discovery cohort repertoires had been generated using a single sequencing platform. Across about 380 genotyped donors of the cohort, an average of roughly 250,000 unique TCR beta nucleotide sequences per donor were sequenced, and approximately 17% of those sequences were non-productive. Rather than using new phenotypic data, the later analysis identified candidate immune exposures from TCR beta sequences and from how often those sequences occurred across donors. Genome-wide SNP genotypes for about 55% of the 666 donors were used in a later genetic analysis, which treated that subset as a discovery cohort. To study patterns of TCR occurrence, a later analysis re-analyzed previously published TCR beta repertoires from several hundred donors and added high-resolution HLA genotyping. HLA typing covered class I and class II loci at four-digit resolution. In addition to the first cohort of 666 subjects, a separate validation cohort of approximately 120 different subjects was used. The study aimed to test whether cataloging public T cell receptors could reveal signatures of past pathogen exposure. The genetic ancestry cluster associated with self-reported Caucasian donors included 81% of the 300 to 450 genotyped donors. Summary of the overall study and its limitations: When HLA alleles, especially DR and DQ, strongly co-occurred, TCR associations were difficult to assign to individual alleles. A later analysis reported that several top co-occurrence clusters appeared linked to parvovirus B19, influenza, CMV and Epstein-Barr virus. A few of the identified cytomegalovirus-associated TCR beta chains were confirmed in vitro to be specific for cytomegalovirus antigens. A group of highly shared sequence variants was considered likely to be a technical artifact of the sequencing pipeline. In this cohort, only TCR beta chains were sequenced, and detectable features were limited by the absence of alpha or paired-chain data. Some IMGT-functional V segments, including TRBV6-2 and TRBV6-3, could not be told apart with the 87-base-pair reads, so those segments were excluded. In a later genetic analysis, fewer N-insertions in productive TCRs were reported among donors in an Asian-associated ancestry cluster than the roughly 640-donor mean. According to a later analysis, most CMV-associated TCR beta chains appeared to be HLA-restricted, and the HLA associations seemed to be driven largely by CMV exposure. In a later analysis, the rate of TCR association differed among HLA loci, with DRB1 alleles having the most associated TCRs and HLA-C alleles having the fewest. Most TCR sequences were seen in very few donors, while some public TCRs were found in many individuals. Presence/absence analyses assumed roughly uniform sequencing depth across donors, an assumption that may not hold. Because HLA typing was missing for some donors at each locus, association tests included only the typed subset. A total of roughly 160 TCR beta chains were listed by the study as associated with cytomegalovirus. An earlier analysis of approximately 590 of the donors showed that most TCR beta V segments appeared in productive rearrangements either about 87% or about 30% of the time, which broadly matched IMGT annotations. A further reported finding was that TCR beta sequences accurately predicted the HLA-A and HLA-B alleles for most subjects in the first cohort. In a later analysis, around 17,000 TCR beta sequences were associated with specific HLA alleles at a false discovery rate of 0.05. Compared with equally common non-associated chains, HLA-associated TCR beta chains in a later analysis were more clonally expanded and had lower generation probabilities. In a later genetic analysis, a missense DCLRE1C variant was associated with V-gene and J-gene trimming of TCR beta chains, and the association was replicated in an independent cohort. Because counts were too low, some 17 rarely observed V segments, including chromosome 9 orphons, were excluded from the earlier analysis of about 500 of the donors. The classifier was reported to diagnose cytomegalovirus status with high specificity and sensitivity in both the original and validation cohorts. Correlated functional status among segregating V segments might be attributable to linkage disequilibrium, but an unknown experimental factor could not be ruled out. CMV serostatus was the only immune exposure information available for the cohort. The authors suggested that the approach could potentially be extended to other disease states and immunological phenotypes.

The cohort consisted of hundreds of healthy bone marrow donors. At the time of sampling, every cohort member was nominally healthy, though immune exposures that went unrecorded were likely present. The donor tested CMV seropositive and was one of the 289 seropositive cohort members. A peripheral blood sample was provided by each donor, and peripheral blood mononuclear cells were used for TCR beta sequencing. The Qiagen DNeasy Blood Extraction Kit was used to extract genomic DNA from the blood cell samples. The library was made by the immunoSEQ multiplex PCR assay. For the multiplex PCR, a mixture combining 60 forward primers for TCR Vbeta segments and 13 reverse primers for TCR Jbeta segments was used. The CDR3 region of rearranged TCR beta genes was amplified from genomic DNA with a multiplex PCR assay. The Illumina HiSeq System was used to sequence the amplified TCR beta libraries as 87-base-pair reads. As for how the authors treated the data: Across the roughly 640 repertoires, a later analysis counted some 81 million unique TCR beta chains, about 10 million of which were shared by at least two donors. A nearest-neighbor algorithm error-corrected the raw reads and collapsed the reads into unique sequences, merging closely related sequences to remove PCR and sequencing errors. Alignment of CDR3 sequences to IMGT reference sequences was used to assign V, D and J gene segments. For a sequence to be retained, a match of at least six nucleotides to both a V gene segment and a J gene segment was required. A rearrangement counted as productive if the CDR3 had no stop codons and remained in frame with V and J, and every other rearrangement counted as non-productive. Following IMGT convention, CDR3 was defined as the stretch from the second conserved V-encoded cysteine up to the conserved J-encoded phenylalanine. The earlier analysis of roughly 590 of the donors excluded sequences that lacked an unambiguous match to a single V gene segment. In an earlier analysis of 587 of the donors, a V segment was called functional when productive rearrangements were above 56.7%, and segregating when the standard deviation between donors exceeded 5%. To diagnose cytomegalovirus status from the catalog of TCR beta chain sequences, a statistical classification framework was built. In a later analysis, V and J genes were assigned by comparing TCR nucleotide sequences against IMGT/GENE-DB human TR gene sequences. In a later analysis, CDR3 sequences and most-parsimonious VDJ recombination scenarios were assigned using the TCRdist pipeline. In a later analysis, each TCR beta chain was defined by its CDR3 amino acid sequence together with its V-gene family, and reads without a unique V-gene family were excluded. In a later analysis, 450 to 600 highly shared, low-generation-probability nucleotide sequences were removed to address suspected cross-contamination and a sequencing artifact. In a later analysis, a clonal expansion index was calculated for each public chain from normalized within-repertoire ranks of inferred template counts. A later analysis computed generation probabilities with a VDJ recombination model fitted to out-of-frame rearrangements, and checked the results against IGoR. In a later analysis, TCR-TCR, TCR-HLA and TCR-CMV co-occurrence was scored with hypergeometric tests, and a repertoire-size bias correction was applied to TCR pairs. A later analysis estimated false discovery rates by permuting HLA or CMV assignments 20 times. In a later analysis, co-occurring TCRs were grouped using DBSCAN, with TCRdist sequence similarity added in when clustering inside HLA-allele-positive subsets. Co-occurrence clustering excluded repertoires with fewer than 30,000 or more than 120,000 public chains, plus five with anomalous nucleotide sharing. TCRdb's version of the immuneACCESS table is confined to in-frame rearrangements and falls short of the full clone set. An unresolved V gene accounts for under half of the shortfall where checked; the remainder is of unknown origin. That table gives V, J and clone size, and the DNA gave D and trimming. Recorded for this sample are about 84,000 clones; around three fifths of them occurred a single time. 14% to 15% of the sample is held by the ten biggest clonotypes.

The germline V gene supplies CDR1 MDHEN and CDR2 SYDVKM. The junction shows trimming of 7 bases on V and 2 bases on J, and the gene matches do not reach 6 bases of it. The CDR3, from cysteine to phenylalanine, totals 14 residues. Only CDR3 DNA is held: 42 bases, read in frame from base 1. The V and J genes are TRBV28 and TRBJ2-7, and TRBD1 matches 9 of the central bases. Sequencing was performed on PBMCs. This clonotype was sampled from a woman between 40 and 50 years old in good health and CMV-seropositive. CDR3 region: CASIPGQGPYEQYF. The sequenced DNA: TGTGCCAGCATCCCGGGACAGGGCCCCTACGAGCAGTACTTC.